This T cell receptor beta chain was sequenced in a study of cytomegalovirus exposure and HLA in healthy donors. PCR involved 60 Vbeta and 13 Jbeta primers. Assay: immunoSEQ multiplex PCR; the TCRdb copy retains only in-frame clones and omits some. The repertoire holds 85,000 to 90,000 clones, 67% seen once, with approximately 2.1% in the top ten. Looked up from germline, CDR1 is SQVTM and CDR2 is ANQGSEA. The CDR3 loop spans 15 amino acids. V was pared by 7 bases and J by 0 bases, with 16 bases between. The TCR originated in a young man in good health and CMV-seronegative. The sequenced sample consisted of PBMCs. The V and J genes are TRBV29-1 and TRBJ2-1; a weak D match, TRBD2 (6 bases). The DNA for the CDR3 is TGCAGCGCCGAAAGTTGGCGGGACTCCTACAATGAGCAGTTCTTC. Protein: CSAESWRDSYNEQFF.